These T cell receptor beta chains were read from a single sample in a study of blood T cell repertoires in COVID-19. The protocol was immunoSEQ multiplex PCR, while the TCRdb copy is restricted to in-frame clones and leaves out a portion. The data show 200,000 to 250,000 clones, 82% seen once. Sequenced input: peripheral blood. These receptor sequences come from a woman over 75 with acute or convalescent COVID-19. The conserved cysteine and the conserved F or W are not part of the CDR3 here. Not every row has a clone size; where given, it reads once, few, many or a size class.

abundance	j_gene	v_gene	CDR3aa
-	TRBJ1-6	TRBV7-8	ASSTGTGQSPLH
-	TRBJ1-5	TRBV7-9	ASSLVTGGFNQPQH
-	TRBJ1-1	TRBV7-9	ASSPNWRHLNTEAF
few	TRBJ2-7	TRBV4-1	ASSQDSNRVLAGRYEQY
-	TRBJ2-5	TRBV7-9	ASSARELAGAQQETQY
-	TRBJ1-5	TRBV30	AWSTQGNQPQH
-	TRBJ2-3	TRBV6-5	ASSYWSGQSTDTQY
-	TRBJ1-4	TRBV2	ASRWETNEKLF
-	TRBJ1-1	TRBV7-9	ASSLEGQGIEAF
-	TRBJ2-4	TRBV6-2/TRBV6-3	ASSQTTSGGAVAKNIQY
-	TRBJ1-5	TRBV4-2	ASSRNLQGARSGQPQH
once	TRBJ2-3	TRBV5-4	ASSLAGARSDTQY
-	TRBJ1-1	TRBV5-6	ASSPLPGQVLNTEAF
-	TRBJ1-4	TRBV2	ASSEYGTGVSEKLF
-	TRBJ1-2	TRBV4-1	ASSRTERAETYGYT
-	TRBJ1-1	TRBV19	ASSIVGTGGAAF
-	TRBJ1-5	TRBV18	ASSPPSNNQPQH
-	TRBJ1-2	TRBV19	ASSPYRGQELLRYT
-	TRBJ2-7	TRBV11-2	ASSLDGTSGGLNDYEQY
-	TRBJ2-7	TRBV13	ASSPGQTPYEQY
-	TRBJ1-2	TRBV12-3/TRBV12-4	ASSSIQGYGYT
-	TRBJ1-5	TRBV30	AWRATGNQPQH
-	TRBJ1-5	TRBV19	ASTYRESQPQH
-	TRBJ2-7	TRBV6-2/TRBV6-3	ASSLGLGQSGEQY
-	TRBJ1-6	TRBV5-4	ASSLDRTGGSSPLH
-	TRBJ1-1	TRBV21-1	ASSARAGNTEAF
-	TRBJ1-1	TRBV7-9	ASSLNREGAF
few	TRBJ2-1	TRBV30	AFRLAGSYNEQF
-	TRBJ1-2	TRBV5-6	ASTSGVNYGYT
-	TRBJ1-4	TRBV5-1	ASSPRSGNPTNEKLF
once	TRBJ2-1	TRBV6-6	ASSRGTGATPDEQF
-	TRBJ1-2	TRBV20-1	SAPMKEGYT
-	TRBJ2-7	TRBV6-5	ASRGQGISYEQY
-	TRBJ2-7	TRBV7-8	ASSARIRPASEQY
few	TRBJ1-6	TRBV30	AWSVTRDSPLH
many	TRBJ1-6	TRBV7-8	ASSLRSPSPLH
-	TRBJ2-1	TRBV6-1	ASSDGGGSYNEQF
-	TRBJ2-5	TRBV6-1	ASSETLAGGKYQETQY
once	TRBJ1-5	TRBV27	ASSRGGQPQH
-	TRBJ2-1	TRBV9	ASSFSQGNEQF
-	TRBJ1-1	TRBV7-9	ASSLEVLRTEAF
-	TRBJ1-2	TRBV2	ASSLTTGTSYGYT
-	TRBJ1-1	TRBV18	ASSPTVFMDTEAF
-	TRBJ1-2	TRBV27	ASSLSEGDNLNYGYT
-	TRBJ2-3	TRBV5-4	ASSLAGGLGLSHTQY
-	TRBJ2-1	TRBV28	ASSLRQGIYNEQF
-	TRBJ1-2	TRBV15	AASRDSRGSANYGYT
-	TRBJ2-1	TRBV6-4	ASSSIAGGQGNEQF
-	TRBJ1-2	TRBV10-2	ASSYGTGGYT
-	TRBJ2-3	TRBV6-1	ASSEAQLAGSGDTQY
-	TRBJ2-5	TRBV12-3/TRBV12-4	ASSNRGQETQY
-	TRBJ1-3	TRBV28	ASGAALSGNTIY